These 14 T cell receptor beta chains came from one sample sequenced in a study of OX40 agonist ivuxolimab in advanced cancers. Library creation used the immunoSEQ multiplex PCR assay. What TCRdb holds here is the immuneACCESS table cut down to in-frame rearrangements. Part of the clones is not present; checked against another copy, under half of the missing clones reflect an unresolved V gene, and the others are unexplained. The sample profile shows about 57,000 clones; about nine tenths of them were found once. More than 0.35% of the sample goes to the ten largest clones. The material was CD4+ or CD8+ T cells sorted from blood, obtained in a trial of the OX40 agonist ivuxolimab. These receptors came from an adult with an advanced solid tumor such as melanoma, head and neck, liver or kidney cancer.

This clone occurred a few times. The rearrangement uses TRBV4-1 and TRBJ1-1; 8 nucleotides agree with TRBD1. J lost 5 bases, V lost 1 base, and 12 bases had no gene match. Germline CDR1 MGHRA, CDR2 YSYEKL. The CDR3 covers 17 residues. CDR3 bases: TGCGCCAGCAGCCAAGGACAGTCATGGGACAGGCCTACTGAAGCTTTCTTT. Its protein is CASSQGQSWDRPTEAFF.

The chain is built from TRBV7-6 and TRBJ2-1, with D perhaps TRBD2 (6 bases). Trimming stripped 4 bases from V and 0 bases from J, with 10 bases between. Germline CDR1 SGHVS, CDR2 FNYEAQ. The CDR3 runs 15 residues. As DNA, the CDR3 is TGTGCCAGCAGCTCGGGACTCTCCTCCTACAATGAGCAGTTCTTC. Residues: CASSSGLSSYNEQFF.

In its sample, this clone was seen once. The chain joins TRBV6-5 to TRBJ2-7; D assignment may be TRBD1 or TRBD2 (6 bases each). Germline CDR1 MNHEY, CDR2 SVGAGI. V was trimmed by 7 bases and J by 3 bases, leaving 16 bases between them. The CDR3 spans 14 residues. The CDR3 DNA reads as TGTGCCAGCAAAAAGTGGGGGGCACGCTACGAGCAGTACTTC. Protein sequence: CASKKWGARYEQYF.

The chain joins TRBV7-6 to TRBJ2-1; 8 nucleotides match TRBD2. In germline, CDR1 is SGHVS, CDR2 FNYEAQ. Unmatched junction bases numbered 17, after V lost 7 bases and J lost 6 bases. The length of the CDR3 is 17 residues. CDR3 DNA: TGTGCCAGCACCAACCAAGGGCGGCGGGGGGCCGGCAATGAGCAGTTCTTC. Its translation: CASTNQGRRGAGNEQFF.

The V call is TRBV28, the J call TRBJ2-2; a weak D match, TRBD1 (5 bases). CDR3 length: 18 amino acids. Germline assignment: CDR1 MDHEN and CDR2 SYDVKM. V lost 5 bases and J 0 bases, leaving 19 bases between the germline ends. CDR3 in amino acids: CASSPSKGAGTNTGELFF. The DNA of the CDR3 is TGTGCCAGCAGTCCATCGAAAGGGGCAGGAACGAACACCGGGGAGCTGTTTTTT.

The gene calls are TRBV11-3 and TRBJ2-1; 11 positions match TRBD1. Per the germline V gene, CDR1 is SGHNT and CDR2 is YENEEA. V lost 5 bases to trimming and J lost 7 bases; unmatched junction nucleotides: 4. This CDR3 comprises 14 residues. The CDR3 spells CASSRRDRGNEQFF. DNA of the CDR3: TGTGCCAGCAGCCGTCGGGACAGGGGGAATGAGCAGTTCTTC.

The chain couples TRBV2 to TRBJ2-3, with D uncertain. CDR1 and CDR2 (germline): SNHLY, FYNNEI. With 4 bases removed from V and 9 bases from J, the gap between germline ends came to 8 bases. CDR3 length equals 11 residues. CDR3 nucleotide sequence: TGTGCCAGCAGTGCCGAATGGACGCAGTATTTT. Translating gives CASSAEWTQYF.

The V call is TRBV10-3, the J call TRBJ2-7; 15 bases are a match to TRBD2. The trim removed 5 bases at V and 0 bases at J, leaving 5 bases unmatched. Germline CDR1 reads ENHRY; CDR2 reads SYGVKD. The CDR3 length is 17 residues. The CDR3 DNA reads as TGTGCCATCAGTCCCGGGACTAGCGGGGGGAGCTCCTACGAGCAGTACTTC. It yields the protein CAISPGTSGGSSYEQYF.

The genes are TRBV19 and TRBJ2-3, with unresolved D. Between the trimmed V and J ends, which lost 3 bases and 1 base, there was a span of 5 bases. The germline CDR1 and CDR2 sequences are LNHDA and SQIVND (reference sequence). The CDR3 is 13 amino acids. Here the CDR3 DNA reads TGTGCCAGTAGTATCGAGGGCACAGATACGCAGTATTTT. This gives the protein CASSIEGTDTQYF. Looking up the rest from reference TRBV19 and TRBJ2-3 gives the full variable domain: DGGITQSPKYLFRKEGQNVTLSCEQNLNHDAMYWYRQDPGQGLRLIYYSQIVNDFQKGDIAEGYSVSREKKESFPLTVTSAQKNPTAFYLCASSIEGTDTQYFGPGTRLTVL.

This sequence joins TRBV10-3 and TRBJ1-4, with D perhaps matching TRBD1 (5 bases). V dropped 2 bases and J dropped 7 bases, with 11 bases sitting between them. The length of the CDR3 is 14 residues. Germline CDR1 ENHRY, CDR2 SYGVKD. DNA of the CDR3: TGTGCCATCAGTGAGAACCGGGACGGTGAAAAACTGTTTTTT. As protein: CAISENRDGEKLFF.

This rearrangement joins TRBV7-9 to TRBJ1-5, with a possible D match to TRBD1 (5 bases). V lost 2 bases, J lost 5 bases, and 10 bases lay in between. The CDR3 is 14 residues long. Germline V gene sequence: CDR1 SEHNR, CDR2 FQNEAQ (reference sequence). CDR3: CASSLKGSDQPQHF. The CDR3 coding sequence is TGTGCCAGCAGCTTAAAGGGGTCCGATCAGCCCCAGCATTTT.

The chain has TRBV28 and TRBJ1-5; TRBD1 might be the D (5 bases). The germline V and J ends were trimmed by 5 bases and 6 bases, with 20 bases remaining between them. The CDR3 runs 16 residues. Germline values: CDR1 MDHEN, CDR2 SYDVKM. In DNA form, the CDR3 reads TGTGCCAGCAGTACACCGACAGTCCCCCGGGGTCAGCCCCAGCATTTT. It encodes CASSTPTVPRGQPQHF.

Concerning this clone: A read error may produce the germline difference seen at one junction end. The sample contains more than one DNA sequence encoding this CDR3. The chain employs TRBV30 and TRBJ1-1; no clear D gene. The CDR3 runs 12 residues. The germline V gene has CDR1 GTSNPN and CDR2 SVGIG (reference sequence). CDR3: CAWSSVYTEAFF. Here the CDR3 DNA reads TGTGCCTGGAGTTCAGTTTACACTGAGGCTTTCTTT.

The chain uses TRBV18 and TRBJ2-5, with 8 bases identical to TRBD1. The CDR3 runs 16 residues. V was pared by 2 bases and J by 4 bases, with 9 bases of the junction left unmatched. Germline V gene lookup returns CDR1 KGHSH and CDR2 LQKENI. The CDR3 region has the DNA TGTGCCAGCTCACCAGTTTCAGGGGGCAATGGAGAGACCCAGTACTTC. Residues: CASSPVSGGNGETQYF. The full variable domain, with the rest looked up from reference TRBV18 and TRBJ2-5, is NAGVMQNPRHLVRRRGQEARLRCSPMKGHSHVYWYRQLPEEGLKFMVYLQKENIIDESGMPKERFSAEFPKEGPSILRIQQVVRGDSAAYFCASSPVSGGNGETQYFGPGTRLLVL.